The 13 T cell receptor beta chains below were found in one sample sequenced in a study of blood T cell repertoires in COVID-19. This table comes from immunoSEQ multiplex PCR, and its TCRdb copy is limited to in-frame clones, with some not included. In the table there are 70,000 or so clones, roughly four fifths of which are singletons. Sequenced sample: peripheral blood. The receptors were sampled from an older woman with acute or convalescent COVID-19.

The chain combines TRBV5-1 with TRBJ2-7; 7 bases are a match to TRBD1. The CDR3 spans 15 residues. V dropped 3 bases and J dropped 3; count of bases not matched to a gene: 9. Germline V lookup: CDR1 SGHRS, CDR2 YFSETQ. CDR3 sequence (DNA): TGCGCCAGCAGCTCTAAGACAGGGCAAGGCTACGAGCAGTACTTC. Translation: CASSSKTGQGYEQYF. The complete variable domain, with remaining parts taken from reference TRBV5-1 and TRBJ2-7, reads KAGVTQTPRYLIKTRGQQVTLSCSPISGHRSVSWYQQTPGQGLQFLFEYFSETQRNKGNFPGRFSGRQFSNSRSEMNVSTLELGDSALYLCASSSKTGQGYEQYFGPGTRLTVT.

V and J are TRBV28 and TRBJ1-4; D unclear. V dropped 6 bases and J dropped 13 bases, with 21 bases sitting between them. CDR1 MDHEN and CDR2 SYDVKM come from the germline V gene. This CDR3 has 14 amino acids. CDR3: CASSFDPGPTVLFF. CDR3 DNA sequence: TGTGCCAGCAGCTTTGACCCGGGTCCCACGGTACTGTTTTTT.

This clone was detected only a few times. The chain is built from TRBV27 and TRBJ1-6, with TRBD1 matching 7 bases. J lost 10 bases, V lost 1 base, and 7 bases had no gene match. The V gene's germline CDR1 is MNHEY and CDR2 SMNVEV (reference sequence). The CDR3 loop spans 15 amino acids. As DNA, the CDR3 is TGTGCCAGCAGTTTATTGGGACAGCCACTCTCACCCCTCCACTTT. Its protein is CASSLLGQPLSPLHF.

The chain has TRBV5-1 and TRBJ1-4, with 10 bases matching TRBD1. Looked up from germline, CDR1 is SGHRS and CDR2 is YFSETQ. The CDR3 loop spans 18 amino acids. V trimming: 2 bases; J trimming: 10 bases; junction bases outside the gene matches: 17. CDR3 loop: CASSFMPTGGAGVGKLFF. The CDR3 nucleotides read TGCGCCAGCAGCTTTATGCCGACAGGGGGCGCAGGGGTCGGAAAACTGTTTTTT.

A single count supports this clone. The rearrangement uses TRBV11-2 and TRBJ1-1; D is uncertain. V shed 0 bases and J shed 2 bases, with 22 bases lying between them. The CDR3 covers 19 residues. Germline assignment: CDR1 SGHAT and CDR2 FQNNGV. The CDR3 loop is CASSLDLMSMRQRNTEAFF. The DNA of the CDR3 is TGTGCCAGCAGCTTAGATTTAATGTCTATGAGGCAAAGAAACACTGAAGCTTTCTTT.

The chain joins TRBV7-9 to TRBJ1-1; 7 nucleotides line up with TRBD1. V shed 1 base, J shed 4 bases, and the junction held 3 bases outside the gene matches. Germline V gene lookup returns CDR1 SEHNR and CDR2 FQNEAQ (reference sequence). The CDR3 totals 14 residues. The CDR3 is CASSLVGTATEAFF. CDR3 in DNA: TGTGCCAGCAGCTTAGTAGGGACAGCCACTGAAGCTTTCTTT. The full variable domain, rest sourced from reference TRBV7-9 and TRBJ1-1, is DTGVSQNPRHKITKRGQNVTFRCDPISEHNRLYWYRQTLGQGPEFLTYFQNEAQLEKSRLLSDRFSAERPKGSFSTLEIQRTEQGDSAMYLCASSLVGTATEAFFGQGTRLTVV.

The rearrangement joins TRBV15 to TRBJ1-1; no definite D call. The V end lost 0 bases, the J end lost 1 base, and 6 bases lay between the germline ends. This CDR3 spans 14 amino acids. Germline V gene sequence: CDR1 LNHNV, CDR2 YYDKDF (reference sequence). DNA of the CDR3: TGTGCCACCAGCAGAGATCCCAGGAACACTGAAGCTTTCTTT. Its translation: CATSRDPRNTEAFF.

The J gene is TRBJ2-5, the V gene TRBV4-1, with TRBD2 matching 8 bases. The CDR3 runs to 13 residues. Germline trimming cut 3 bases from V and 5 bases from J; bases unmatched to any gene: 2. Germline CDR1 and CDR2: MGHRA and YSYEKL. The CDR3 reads CASSQGTSETQYF. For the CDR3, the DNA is TGCGCCAGCAGCCAGGGGACTAGTGAGACCCAGTACTTC.

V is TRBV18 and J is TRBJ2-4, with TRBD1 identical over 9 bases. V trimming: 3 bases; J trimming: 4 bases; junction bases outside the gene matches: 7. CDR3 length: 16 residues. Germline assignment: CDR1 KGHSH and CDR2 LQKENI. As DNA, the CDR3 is TGTGCCAGCTCACCGCCAACAGGGGGCACAAAAAACATTCAGTACTTC. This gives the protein CASSPPTGGTKNIQYF.

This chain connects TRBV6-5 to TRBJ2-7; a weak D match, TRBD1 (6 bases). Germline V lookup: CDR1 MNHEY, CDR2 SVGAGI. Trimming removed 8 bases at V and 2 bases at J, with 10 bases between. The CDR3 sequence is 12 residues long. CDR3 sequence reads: CASSGQPYEQYF. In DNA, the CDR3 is TGTGCCAGCTCCGGACAGCCCTACGAGCAGTACTTC.

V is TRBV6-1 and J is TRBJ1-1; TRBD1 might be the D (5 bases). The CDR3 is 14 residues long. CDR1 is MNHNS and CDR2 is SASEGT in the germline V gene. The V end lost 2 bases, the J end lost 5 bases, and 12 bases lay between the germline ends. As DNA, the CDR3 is TGTGCCAGCAGTGAACTGGCCAGGGATACTGAAGCTTTCTTT. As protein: CASSELARDTEAFF.

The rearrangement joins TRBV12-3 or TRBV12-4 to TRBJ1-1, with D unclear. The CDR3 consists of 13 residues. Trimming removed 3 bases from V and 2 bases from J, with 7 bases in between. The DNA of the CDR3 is TGTGCCAGCAGTTTCTCTTTTAACACTGAAGCTTTCTTT. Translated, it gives CASSFSFNTEAFF.

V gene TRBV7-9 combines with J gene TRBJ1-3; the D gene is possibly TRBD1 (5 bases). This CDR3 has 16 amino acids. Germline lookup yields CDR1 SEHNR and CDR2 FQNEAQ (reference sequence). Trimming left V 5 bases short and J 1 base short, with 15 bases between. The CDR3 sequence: CASSLDGQISGNTIYF. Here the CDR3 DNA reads TGTGCCAGCAGCCTCGATGGACAAATTTCTGGAAACACCATATATTTT.